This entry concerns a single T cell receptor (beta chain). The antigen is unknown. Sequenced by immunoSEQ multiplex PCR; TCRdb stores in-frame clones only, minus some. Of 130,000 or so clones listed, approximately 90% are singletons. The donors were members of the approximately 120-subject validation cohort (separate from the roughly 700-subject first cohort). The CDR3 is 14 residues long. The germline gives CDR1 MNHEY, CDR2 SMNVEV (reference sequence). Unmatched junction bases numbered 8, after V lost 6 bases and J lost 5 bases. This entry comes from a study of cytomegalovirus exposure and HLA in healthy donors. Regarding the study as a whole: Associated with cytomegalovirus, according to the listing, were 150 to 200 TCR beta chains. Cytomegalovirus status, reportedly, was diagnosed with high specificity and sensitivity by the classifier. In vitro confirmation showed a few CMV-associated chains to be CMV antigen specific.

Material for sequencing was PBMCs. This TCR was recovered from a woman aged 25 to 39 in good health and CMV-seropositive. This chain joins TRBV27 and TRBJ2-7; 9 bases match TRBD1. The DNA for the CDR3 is TGTGCCAGCAGCTACAGGGGGCTGACCCACGAGCAGTACTTC. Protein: CASSYRGLTHEQYF.